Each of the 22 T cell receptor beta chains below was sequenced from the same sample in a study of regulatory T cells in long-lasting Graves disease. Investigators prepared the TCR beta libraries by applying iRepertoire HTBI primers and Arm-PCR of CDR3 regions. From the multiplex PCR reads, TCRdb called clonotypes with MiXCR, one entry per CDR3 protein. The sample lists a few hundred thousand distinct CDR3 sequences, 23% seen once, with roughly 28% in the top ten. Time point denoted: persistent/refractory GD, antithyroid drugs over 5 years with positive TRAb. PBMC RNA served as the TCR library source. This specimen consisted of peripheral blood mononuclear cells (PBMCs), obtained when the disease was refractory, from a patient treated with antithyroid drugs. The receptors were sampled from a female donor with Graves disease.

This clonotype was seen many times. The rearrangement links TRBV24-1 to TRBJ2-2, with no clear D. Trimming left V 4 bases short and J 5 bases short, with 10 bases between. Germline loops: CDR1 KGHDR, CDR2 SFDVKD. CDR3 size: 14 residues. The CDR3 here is CATSDRYPTGELFF. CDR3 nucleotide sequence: TGTGCCACCAGTGACCGCTACCCAACCGGGGAGCTGTTTTTT.

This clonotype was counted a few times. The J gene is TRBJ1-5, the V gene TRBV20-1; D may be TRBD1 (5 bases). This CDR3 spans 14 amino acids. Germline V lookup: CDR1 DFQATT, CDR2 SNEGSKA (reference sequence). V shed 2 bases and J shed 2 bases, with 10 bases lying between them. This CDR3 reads CSARSGEGNQPQHF. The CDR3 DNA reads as TGCAGTGCTAGATCGGGGGAGGGCAATCAGCCCCAGCATTTT.

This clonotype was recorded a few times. The CDR3 loop reads CSAAYGTGGHQPQHF. Here the CDR3 DNA reads TGCAGTGCTGCCTACGGGACAGGGGGCCACCAGCCCCAGCATTTT. The rearrangement joins TRBV20-1 to TRBJ1-5, with TRBD1 matching over 12 bases. The V gene's germline CDR1 is DFQATT and CDR2 SNEGSKA (reference sequence). Losses at the gene ends were 5 bases for V and 7 bases for J; bases not matched to a gene: 9. CDR3 length: 15 residues.

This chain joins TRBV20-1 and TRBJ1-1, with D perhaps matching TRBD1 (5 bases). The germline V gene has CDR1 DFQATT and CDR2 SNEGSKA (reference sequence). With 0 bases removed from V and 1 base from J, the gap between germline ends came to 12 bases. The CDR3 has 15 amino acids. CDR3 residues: CSAREVGGSNTEAFF. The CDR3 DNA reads TGCAGTGCTAGAGAAGTGGGGGGTTCGAACACTGAAGCTTTCTTT.

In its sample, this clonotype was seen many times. The DNA for the CDR3 is TGTGCCAGCAGCTCCAACCGACTGGTCTTGAACGAGCAGTACTTC. It codes for CASSSNRLVLNEQYF. The chain employs TRBV7-9 and TRBJ2-7; D not certain. This CDR3 region has 15 residues. V was pared by 4 bases and J by 5 bases, with 18 bases between. Germline V gives CDR1 SEHNR, CDR2 FQNEAQ (reference sequence).

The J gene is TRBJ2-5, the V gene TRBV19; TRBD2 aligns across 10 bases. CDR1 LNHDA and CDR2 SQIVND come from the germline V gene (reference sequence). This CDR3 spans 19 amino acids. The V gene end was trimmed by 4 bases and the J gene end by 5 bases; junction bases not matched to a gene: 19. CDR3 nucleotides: TGTGCCAGTAGTAAATCCGGGACTAGCGCTACTCGGGTCGAGGAGACCCAGTACTTC. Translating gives CASSKSGTSATRVEETQYF. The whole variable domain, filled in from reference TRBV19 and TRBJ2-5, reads DGGITQSPKYLFRKEGQNVTLSCEQNLNHDAMYWYRQDPGQGLRLIYYSQIVNDFQKGDIAEGYSVSREKKESFPLTVTSAQKNPTAFYLCASSKSGTSATRVEETQYFGPGTRLLVL.

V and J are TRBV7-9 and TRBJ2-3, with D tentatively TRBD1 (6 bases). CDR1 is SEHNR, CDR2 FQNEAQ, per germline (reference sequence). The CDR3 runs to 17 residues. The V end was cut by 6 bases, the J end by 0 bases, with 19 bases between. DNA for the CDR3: TGTGCCAGCAGTTTGGGTCTGGGGACACCTAGCACAGATACGCAGTATTTT. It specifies CASSLGLGTPSTDTQYF.

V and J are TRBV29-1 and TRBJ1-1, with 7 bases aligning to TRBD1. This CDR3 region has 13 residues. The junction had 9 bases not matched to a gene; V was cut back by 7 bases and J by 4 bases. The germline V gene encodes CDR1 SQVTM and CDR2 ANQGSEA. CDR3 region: CSASTGVGTEAFF. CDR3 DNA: TGCAGCGCCTCAACAGGGGTCGGCACTGAAGCTTTCTTT.

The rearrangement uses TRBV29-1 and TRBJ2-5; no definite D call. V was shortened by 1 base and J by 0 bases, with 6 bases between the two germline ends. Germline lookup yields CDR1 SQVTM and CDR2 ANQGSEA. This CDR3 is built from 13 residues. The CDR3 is CSVEADNQETQYF. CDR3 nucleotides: TGCAGCGTTGAAGCCGACAACCAAGAGACCCAGTACTTC.

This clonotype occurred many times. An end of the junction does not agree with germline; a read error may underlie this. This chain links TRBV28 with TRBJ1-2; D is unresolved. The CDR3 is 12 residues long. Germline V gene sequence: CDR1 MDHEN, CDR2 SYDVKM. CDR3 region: CASSFQDYGCTF. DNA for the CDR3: TGTGCCAGCAGTTTCCAGGACTATGGCTGCACCTTC.

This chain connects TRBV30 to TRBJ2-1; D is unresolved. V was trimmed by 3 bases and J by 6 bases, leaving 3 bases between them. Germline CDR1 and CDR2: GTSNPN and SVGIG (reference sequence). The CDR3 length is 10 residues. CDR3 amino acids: CAWSINEQFF. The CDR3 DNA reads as TGTGCCTGGAGCATCAATGAGCAGTTCTTC. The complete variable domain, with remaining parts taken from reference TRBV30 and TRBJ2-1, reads SQTIHQWPATLVQPVGSPLSLECTVEGTSNPNLYWYRQAAGRGLQLLFYSVGIGQISSEVPQNLSASRPQDRQFILSSKKLLLSDSGFYLCAWSINEQFFGPGTRLTVL.

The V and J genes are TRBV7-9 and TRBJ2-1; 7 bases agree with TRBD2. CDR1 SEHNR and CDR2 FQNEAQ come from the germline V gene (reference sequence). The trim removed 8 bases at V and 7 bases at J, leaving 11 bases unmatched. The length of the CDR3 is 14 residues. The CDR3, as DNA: TGTGCCAGCTCGAACGGCCCCGGGGGGAATGAGCAGTTCTTC. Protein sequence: CASSNGPGGNEQFF.

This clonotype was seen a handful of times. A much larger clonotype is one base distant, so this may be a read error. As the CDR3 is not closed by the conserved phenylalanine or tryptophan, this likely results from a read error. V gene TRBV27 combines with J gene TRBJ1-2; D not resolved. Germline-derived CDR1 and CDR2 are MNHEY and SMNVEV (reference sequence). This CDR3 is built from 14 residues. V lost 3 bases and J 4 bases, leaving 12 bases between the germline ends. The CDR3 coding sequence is TGTGCCAGCAGTTTCCTCGGTGACGTCTATGGCTACACCTCC. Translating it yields CASSFLGDVYGYTS.

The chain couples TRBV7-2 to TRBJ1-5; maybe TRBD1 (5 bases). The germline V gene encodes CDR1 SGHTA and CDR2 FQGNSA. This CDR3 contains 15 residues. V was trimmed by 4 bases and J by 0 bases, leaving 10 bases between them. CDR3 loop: CASSSGAYSNQPQHF. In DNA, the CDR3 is TGTGCCAGCAGCTCTGGGGCTTATAGCAATCAGCCCCAGCATTTT.

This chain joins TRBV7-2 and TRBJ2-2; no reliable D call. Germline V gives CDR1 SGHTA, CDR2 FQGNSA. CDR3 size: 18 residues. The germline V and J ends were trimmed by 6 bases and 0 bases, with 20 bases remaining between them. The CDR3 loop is CASRYDRAPFANTGELFF. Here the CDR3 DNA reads TGTGCCAGCAGATATGACCGCGCCCCGTTCGCGAACACCGGGGAGCTGTTTTTT.

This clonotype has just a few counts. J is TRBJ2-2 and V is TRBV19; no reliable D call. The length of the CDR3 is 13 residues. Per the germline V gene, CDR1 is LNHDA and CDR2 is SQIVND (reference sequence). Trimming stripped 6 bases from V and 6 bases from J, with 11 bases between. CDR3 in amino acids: CASSLRRAGELFF. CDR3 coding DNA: TGTGCCAGTAGCTTAAGGAGAGCCGGGGAGCTGTTTTTT.

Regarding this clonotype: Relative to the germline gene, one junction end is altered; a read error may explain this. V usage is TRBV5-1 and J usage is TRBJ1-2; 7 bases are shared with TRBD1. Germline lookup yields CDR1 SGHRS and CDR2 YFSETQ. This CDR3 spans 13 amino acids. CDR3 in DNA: TGTGCCAGCAGCTTGGCCGACAGGGTGAGCTACACCTTC. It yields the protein CASSLADRVSYTF.

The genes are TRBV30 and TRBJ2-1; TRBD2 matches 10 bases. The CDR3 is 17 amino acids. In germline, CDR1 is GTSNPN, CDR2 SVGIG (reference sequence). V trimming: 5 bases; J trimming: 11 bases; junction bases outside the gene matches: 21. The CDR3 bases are TGTGCCTGGGAGCAGAGGAGCGGGAGGGCTCTCCCCCCCAAGCAGTTCTTC. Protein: CAWEQRSGRALPPKQFF.

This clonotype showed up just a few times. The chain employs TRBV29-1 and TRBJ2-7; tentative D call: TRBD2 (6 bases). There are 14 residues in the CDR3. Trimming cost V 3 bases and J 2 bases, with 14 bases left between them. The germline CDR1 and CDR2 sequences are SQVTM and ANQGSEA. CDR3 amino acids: CSVESRDPPYEQYF. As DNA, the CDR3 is TGCAGCGTTGAGTCGCGGGACCCCCCCTACGAGCAGTACTTC.

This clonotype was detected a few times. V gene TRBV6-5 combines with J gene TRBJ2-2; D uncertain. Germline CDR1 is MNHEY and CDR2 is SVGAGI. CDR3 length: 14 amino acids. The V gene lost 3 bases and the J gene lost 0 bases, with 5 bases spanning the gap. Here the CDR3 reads CASSYYANTGELFF. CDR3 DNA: TGTGCCAGCAGTTATTACGCGAACACCGGGGAGCTGTTTTTT.

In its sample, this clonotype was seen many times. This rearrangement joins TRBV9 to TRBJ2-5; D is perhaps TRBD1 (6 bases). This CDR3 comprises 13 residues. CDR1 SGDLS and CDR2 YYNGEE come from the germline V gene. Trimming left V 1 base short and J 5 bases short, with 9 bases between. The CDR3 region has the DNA TGTGCCAGCAGCGTAACAGGGTCGGAGACCCAGTACTTC. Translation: CASSVTGSETQYF.

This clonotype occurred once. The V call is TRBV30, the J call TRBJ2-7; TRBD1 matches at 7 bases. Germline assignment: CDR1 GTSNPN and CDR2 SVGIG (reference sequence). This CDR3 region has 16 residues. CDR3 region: CAGGQGGSWSSYEQYF. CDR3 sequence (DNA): TGTGCTGGCGGACAAGGGGGCTCTTGGTCGTCCTACGAGCAGTACTTC.